This passage covers 8 T cell receptor beta chains from one sample sequenced in a study of shared clonotypes between healthy human individuals. The table came from immunoSEQ multiplex PCR; TCRdb's copy has only in-frame clones and leaves some out. The sample lists fewer than 2.5 million clones; over 85% were seen once. Sequencing was carried out using naive CD4+ T cells from PBMCs. As to subset: CD45RA+ positively selected. The receptor source for this set is a man between 18 and 29 years old in good health. Some clones in this sample may be carry-over from other donors' samples.

The V call is TRBV28, the J call TRBJ2-1, with unresolved D. The germline CDR1 and CDR2 sequences are MDHEN and SYDVKM. This CDR3 comprises 15 residues. V dropped 2 bases and J dropped 4 bases, with 12 bases sitting between them. CDR3: CASSLGPNLYNEQFF. As DNA, the CDR3 is TGTGCCAGCAGTTTAGGTCCAAACTTATACAATGAGCAGTTCTTC.

The J gene is TRBJ1-1, the V gene TRBV27, with 7 bases fitting TRBD1. CDR3 size: 14 residues. Trimming took 5 bases from V and 8 from J; bases not matched to a gene: 11. From germline, CDR1 is MNHEY and CDR2 SMNVEV (reference sequence). CDR3 amino acids: CASSHRGGDGEAFF. The CDR3 bases are TGTGCCAGCAGTCACAGGGGAGGGGATGGGGAAGCTTTCTTT.

This clone occurred a few times. The CDR3 loop reads CASSVGVSSNQPQHF. The CDR3 DNA is TGTGCCAGCAGCGTAGGGGTTAGTAGCAATCAGCCCCAGCATTTT. The chain couples TRBV9 to TRBJ1-5; no clear D. This CDR3 comprises 15 residues. Germline CDR1 SGDLS, CDR2 YYNGEE. V gave up 0 bases and J gave up 0 bases, with 7 bases separating them.

V usage is TRBV6-6 and J usage is TRBJ1-5, with TRBD1 identical over 8 bases. In germline, CDR1 is MNHNY, CDR2 SVGAGI (reference sequence). The CDR3 totals 15 residues. With V trimmed by 5 bases and J by 7 bases, 10 bases remained unmatched. The CDR3, as DNA: TGTGCCAGCAGTGCCGGACAGGGATATTCCCAGCCCCAGCATTTT. It encodes CASSAGQGYSQPQHF.

The chain employs TRBV30 and TRBJ1-1; tentatively, D is TRBD1 (5 bases). The CDR3 consists of 12 residues. V lost 3 bases to trimming and J lost 9 bases, with 14 bases between them. CDR1 and CDR2 (germline): GTSNPN, SVGIG (reference sequence). The CDR3 sequence is CAWRRDGVQAFF. The CDR3 DNA follows: TGTGCCTGGAGACGGGACGGGGTACAAGCTTTCTTT.

V and J are TRBV4-3 and TRBJ1-2; maybe TRBD1 (5 bases). Trimming shortened V by 4 bases and J by 2 bases, and 11 bases separated the two germline ends. CDR1 LGHNA and CDR2 YSLEER come from the germline V gene. The CDR3 totals 14 residues. Written as DNA, the CDR3 is TGCGCCAGCAGCCTAGGGACGGCCAACTATGGCTACACCTTC. It yields the protein CASSLGTANYGYTF.

The J gene is TRBJ2-3, the V gene TRBV5-1; D is ambiguous. The ends were cut back, 2 bases at V and 0 bases at J, with 10 bases in the middle. Germline CDR1 and CDR2: SGHRS and YFSETQ. The CDR3 length is 15 residues. CDR3 region: CASSLAIVSTDTQYF. The DNA of the CDR3 is TGCGCCAGCAGCTTAGCAATTGTTAGCACAGATACGCAGTATTTT. Full variable domain (rest looked up from reference TRBV5-1 and TRBJ2-3): KAGVTQTPRYLIKTRGQQVTLSCSPISGHRSVSWYQQTPGQGLQFLFEYFSETQRNKGNFPGRFSGRQFSNSRSEMNVSTLELGDSALYLCASSLAIVSTDTQYFGPGTRLTVL.

This chain links TRBV9 with TRBJ2-1; 9 nucleotides align to TRBD2. Germline V gene lookup returns CDR1 SGDLS and CDR2 YYNGEE. CDR3 size: 16 residues. J lost 5 bases, V lost 0 bases, and 6 bases had no gene match. In nucleotides, the CDR3 is TGTGCCAGCAGCGTAGCTTTGCGGGAGGGCCACAATGAGCAGTTCTTC. As protein: CASSVALREGHNEQFF.